This TCR beta chain was sequenced for a study of shared clonotypes between healthy human individuals. Study summary: With ages of 18 to 49, the donors were a couple of women and three men. Each donor's CD8 memory used one plate, CD8 naive two, each CD4 subset three.

Trimming took off 4 bases at V and 5 bases at J, with 13 bases between the two ends. The CDR3 spans 13 residues. Germline lookup yields CDR1 SQVTM and CDR2 ANQGSEA. The table came from immunoSEQ multiplex PCR; TCRdb's copy has only in-frame clones and leaves some out. The sample lists millions of clones, about 95% occurring once. Naive CD8 cells lacked CD45RO and underwent positive selection for CCR7, leaving out terminally differentiated effector memory CD45RA+ cells. Donors included only healthy HIV-negative adults lacking recent acute infections or vaccinations. The specimen sequenced was naive CD8+ T cells sorted from blood. V usage is TRBV29-1 and J usage is TRBJ2-3, with D tentatively TRBD2 (5 bases). This receptor was taken from a man between 18 and 29 years old in good health. The CDR3 is CSVAGWAEDTQYF. The CDR3 bases are TGCAGCGTTGCGGGGTGGGCGGAAGATACGCAGTATTTT.